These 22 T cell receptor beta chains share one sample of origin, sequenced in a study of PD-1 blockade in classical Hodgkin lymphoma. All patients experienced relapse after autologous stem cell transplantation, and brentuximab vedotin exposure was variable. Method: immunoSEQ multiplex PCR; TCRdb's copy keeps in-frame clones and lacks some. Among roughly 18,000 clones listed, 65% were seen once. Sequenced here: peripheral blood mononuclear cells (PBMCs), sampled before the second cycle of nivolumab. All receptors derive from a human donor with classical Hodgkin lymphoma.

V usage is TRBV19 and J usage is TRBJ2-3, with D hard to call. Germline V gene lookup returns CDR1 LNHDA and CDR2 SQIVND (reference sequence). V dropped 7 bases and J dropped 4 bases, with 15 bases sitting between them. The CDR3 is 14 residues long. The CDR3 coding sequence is TGTGCCAGTAACAGACACCACCCCCCAGATACGCAGTATTTT. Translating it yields CASNRHHPPDTQYF.

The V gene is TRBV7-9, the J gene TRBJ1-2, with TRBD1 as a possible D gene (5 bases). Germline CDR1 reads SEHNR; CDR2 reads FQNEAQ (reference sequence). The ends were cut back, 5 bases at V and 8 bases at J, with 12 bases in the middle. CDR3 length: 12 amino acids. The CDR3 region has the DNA TGTGCCAGCAGCCCGGTTTGGGACGGCTACACCTTC. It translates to CASSPVWDGYTF.

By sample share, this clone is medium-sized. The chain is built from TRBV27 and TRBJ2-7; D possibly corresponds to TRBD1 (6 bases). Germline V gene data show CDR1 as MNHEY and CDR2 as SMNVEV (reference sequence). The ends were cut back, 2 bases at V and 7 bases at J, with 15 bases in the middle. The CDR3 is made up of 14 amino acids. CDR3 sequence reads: CASSLQGPRGEQYF. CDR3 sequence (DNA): TGTGCCAGCAGTTTACAGGGTCCTAGGGGGGAGCAGTACTTC.

CDR3 protein: CASSLSGSGGDTQYF. In nucleotides, the CDR3 is TGTGCCAGCAGCCTAAGCGGGAGCGGGGGAGATACGCAGTATTTT. The J gene is TRBJ2-3, the V gene TRBV9; 8 bases map to TRBD2. The CDR3 extends over 15 amino acids. Losses at the gene ends were 4 bases for V and 5 bases for J; bases not matched to a gene: 9. Germline V gene sequence: CDR1 SGDLS, CDR2 YYNGEE.

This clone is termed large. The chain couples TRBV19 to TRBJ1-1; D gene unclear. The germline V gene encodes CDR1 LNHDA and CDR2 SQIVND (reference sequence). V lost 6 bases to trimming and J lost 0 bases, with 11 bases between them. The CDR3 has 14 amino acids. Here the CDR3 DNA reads TGTGCCAGTAGCGCTCACGGTTTGAACACTGAAGCTTTCTTT. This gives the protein CASSAHGLNTEAFF.

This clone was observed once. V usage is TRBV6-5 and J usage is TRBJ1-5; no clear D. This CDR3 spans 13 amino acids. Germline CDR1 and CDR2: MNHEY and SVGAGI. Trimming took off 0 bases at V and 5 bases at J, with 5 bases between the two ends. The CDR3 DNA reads TGTGCCAGCAGTTACTCGGTGTATCAGCCCCAGCATTTT. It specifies CASSYSVYQPQHF.

This chain's CDR3 is CASSFHNEQFF. In DNA, the CDR3 is TGTGCCAGCAGCTTTCACAATGAGCAGTTCTTC. J is TRBJ2-1 and V is TRBV11-2, with unresolved D. Germline CDR1 and CDR2: SGHAT and FQNNGV. Trimming cost V 3 bases and J 5 bases, with 2 bases left between them. This CDR3 is built from 11 residues.

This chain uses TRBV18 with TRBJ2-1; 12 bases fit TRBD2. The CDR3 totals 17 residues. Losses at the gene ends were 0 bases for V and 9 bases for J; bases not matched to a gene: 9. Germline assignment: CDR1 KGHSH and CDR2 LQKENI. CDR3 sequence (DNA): TGTGCCAGCTCACCACCGTCACTAGCGGGGGGACGGGGTGAGCAGTTCTTC. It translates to CASSPPSLAGGRGEQFF. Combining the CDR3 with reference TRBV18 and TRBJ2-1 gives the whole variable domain NAGVMQNPRHLVRRRGQEARLRCSPMKGHSHVYWYRQLPEEGLKFMVYLQKENIIDESGMPKERFSAEFPKEGPSILRIQQVVRGDSAAYFCASSPPSLAGGRGEQFFGPGTRLTVL.

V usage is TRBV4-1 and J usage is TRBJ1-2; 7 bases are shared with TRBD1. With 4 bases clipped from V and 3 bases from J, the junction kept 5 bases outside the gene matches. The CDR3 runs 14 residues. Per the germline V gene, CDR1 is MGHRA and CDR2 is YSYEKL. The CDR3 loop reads CASSPRGQDYGYTF. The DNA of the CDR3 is TGCGCCAGCAGCCCAAGAGGACAGGACTATGGCTACACCTTC.

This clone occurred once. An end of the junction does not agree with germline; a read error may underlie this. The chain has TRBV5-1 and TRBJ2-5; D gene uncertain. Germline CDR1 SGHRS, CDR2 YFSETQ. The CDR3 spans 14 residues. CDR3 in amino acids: CASSRKVGLETQYF. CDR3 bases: TGTGCCAGCAGCCGGAAAGTTGGGCTGGAGACCCAGTACTTC.

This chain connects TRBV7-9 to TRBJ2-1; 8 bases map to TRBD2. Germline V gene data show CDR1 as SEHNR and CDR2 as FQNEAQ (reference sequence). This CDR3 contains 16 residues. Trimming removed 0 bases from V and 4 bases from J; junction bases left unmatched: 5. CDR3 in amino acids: CASSLARAGVYNEQFF. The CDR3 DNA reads TGTGCCAGCAGCTTAGCGCGAGCGGGAGTTTACAATGAGCAGTTCTTC.

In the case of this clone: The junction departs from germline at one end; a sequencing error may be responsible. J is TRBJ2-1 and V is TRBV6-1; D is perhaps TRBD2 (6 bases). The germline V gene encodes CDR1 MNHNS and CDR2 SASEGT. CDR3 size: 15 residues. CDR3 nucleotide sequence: TGTGCCAGCAGGGAAGGGGAGGAGGAGAGGGGTGAGCAGTTCTTC. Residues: CASREGEEERGEQFF.

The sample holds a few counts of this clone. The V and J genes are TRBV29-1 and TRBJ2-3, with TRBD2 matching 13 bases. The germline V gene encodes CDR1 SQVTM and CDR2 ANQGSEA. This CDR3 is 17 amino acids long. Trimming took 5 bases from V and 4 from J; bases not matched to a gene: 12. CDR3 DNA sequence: TGCAGCGTTAACGGACTAGCGGGAGCCACCCTCCCAGATACGCAGTATTTT. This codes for CSVNGLAGATLPDTQYF.

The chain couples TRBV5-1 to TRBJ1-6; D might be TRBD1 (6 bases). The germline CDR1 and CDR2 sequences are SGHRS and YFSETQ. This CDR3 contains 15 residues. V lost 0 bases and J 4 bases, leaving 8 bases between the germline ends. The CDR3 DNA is TGCGCCAGCAGCTTGGGGCAGGGGTATAATTCACCCCTCCACTTT. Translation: CASSLGQGYNSPLHF.

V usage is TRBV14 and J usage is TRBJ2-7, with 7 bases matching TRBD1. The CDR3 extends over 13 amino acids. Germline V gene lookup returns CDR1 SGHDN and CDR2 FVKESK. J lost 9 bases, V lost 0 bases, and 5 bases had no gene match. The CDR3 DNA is TGTGCCAGCAGCCAAGATCGGGGACAGACGCAGTACTTC. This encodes CASSQDRGQTQYF.

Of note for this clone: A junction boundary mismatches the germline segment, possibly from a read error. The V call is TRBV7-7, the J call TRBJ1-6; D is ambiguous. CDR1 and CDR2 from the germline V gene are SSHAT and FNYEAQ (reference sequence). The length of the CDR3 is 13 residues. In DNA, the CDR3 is TGTGCTAGCAGCCTCGACCTTGTCTCACCCCTCCACTTT. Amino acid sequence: CASSLDLVSPLHF.

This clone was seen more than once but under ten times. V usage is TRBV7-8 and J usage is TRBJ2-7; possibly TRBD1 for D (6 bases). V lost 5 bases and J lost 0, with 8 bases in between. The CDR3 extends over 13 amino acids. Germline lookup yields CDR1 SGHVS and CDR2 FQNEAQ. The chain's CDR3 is CASSQDSSYEQYF. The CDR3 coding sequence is TGTGCCAGCAGCCAGGACAGCTCCTACGAGCAGTACTTC.

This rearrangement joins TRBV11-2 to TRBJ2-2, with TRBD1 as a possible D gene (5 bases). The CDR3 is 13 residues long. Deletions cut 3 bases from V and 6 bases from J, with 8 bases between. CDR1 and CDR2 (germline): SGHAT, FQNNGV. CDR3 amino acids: CASSLTVPGELFF. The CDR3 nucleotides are TGTGCCAGCAGCTTGACAGTCCCCGGGGAGCTGTTTTTT.

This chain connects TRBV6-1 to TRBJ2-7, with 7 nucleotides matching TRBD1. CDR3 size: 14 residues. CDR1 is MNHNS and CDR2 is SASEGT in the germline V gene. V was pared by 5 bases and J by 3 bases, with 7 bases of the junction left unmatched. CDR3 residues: CASSSYRGSYEQYF. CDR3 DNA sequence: TGTGCCAGCAGTTCGTACAGGGGCAGCTACGAGCAGTACTTC.

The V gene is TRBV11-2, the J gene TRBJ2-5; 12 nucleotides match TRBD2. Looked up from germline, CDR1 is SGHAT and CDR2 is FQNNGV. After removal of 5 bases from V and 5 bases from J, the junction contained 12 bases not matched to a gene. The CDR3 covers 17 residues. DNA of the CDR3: TGTGCCAGCAGCCCTAGAACTAGCGGGAGGATCCGGGAGACCCAGTACTTC. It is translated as CASSPRTSGRIRETQYF.

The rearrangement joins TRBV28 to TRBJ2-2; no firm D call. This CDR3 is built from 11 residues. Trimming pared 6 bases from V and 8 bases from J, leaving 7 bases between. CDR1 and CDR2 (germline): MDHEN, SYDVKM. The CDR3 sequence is CASRFRGELFF. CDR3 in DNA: TGTGCCAGCAGATTCCGAGGGGAGCTGTTTTTT.

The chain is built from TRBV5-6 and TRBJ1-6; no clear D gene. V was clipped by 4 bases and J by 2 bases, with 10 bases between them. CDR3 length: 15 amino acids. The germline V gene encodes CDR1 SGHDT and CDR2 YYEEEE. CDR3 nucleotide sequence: TGTGCCAGCAGCCCCCGGGTAGCCTATAATTCACCCCTCCACTTT. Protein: CASSPRVAYNSPLHF.